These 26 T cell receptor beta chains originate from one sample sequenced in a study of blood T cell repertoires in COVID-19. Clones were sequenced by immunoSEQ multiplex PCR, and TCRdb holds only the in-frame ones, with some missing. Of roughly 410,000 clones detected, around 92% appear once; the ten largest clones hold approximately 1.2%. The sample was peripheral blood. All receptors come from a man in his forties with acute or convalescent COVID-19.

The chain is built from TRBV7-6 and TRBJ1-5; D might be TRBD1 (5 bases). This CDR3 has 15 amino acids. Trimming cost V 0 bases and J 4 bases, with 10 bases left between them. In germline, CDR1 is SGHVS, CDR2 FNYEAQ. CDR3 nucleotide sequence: TGTGCCAGCAGCTTAGCACCTGGGGCAAATCAGCCCCAGCATTTT. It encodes CASSLAPGANQPQHF.

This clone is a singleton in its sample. This chain's CDR3 is CASRNTGELFF. CDR3 coding DNA: TGTGCCAGCCGGAACACCGGGGAGCTGTTTTTT. This chain links TRBV6-4 with TRBJ2-2, with D unresolved. V dropped 8 bases and J dropped 1 base, with 2 bases sitting between them. Per the germline V gene, CDR1 is MRHNA and CDR2 is SNTAGT. There are 11 residues in the CDR3.

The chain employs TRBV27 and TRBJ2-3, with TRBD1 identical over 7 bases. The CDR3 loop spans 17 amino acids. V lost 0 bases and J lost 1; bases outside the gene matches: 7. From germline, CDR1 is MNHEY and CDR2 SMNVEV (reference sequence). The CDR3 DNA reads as TGTGCCAGCAGTTTATCCGACAGGGAATCTGGCACAGATACGCAGTATTTT. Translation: CASSLSDRESGTDTQYF.

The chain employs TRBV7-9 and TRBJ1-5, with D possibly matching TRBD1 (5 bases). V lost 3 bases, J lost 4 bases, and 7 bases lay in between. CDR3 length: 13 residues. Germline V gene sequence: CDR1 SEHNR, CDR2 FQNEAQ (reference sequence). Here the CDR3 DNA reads TGTGCCAGCAGCTTGGGGCAAAATCAGCCCCAGCATTTT. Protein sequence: CASSLGQNQPQHF. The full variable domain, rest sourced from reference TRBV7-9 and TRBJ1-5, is DTGVSQNPRHKITKRGQNVTFRCDPISEHNRLYWYRQTLGQGPEFLTYFQNEAQLEKSRLLSDRFSAERPKGSFSTLEIQRTEQGDSAMYLCASSLGQNQPQHFGDGTRLSIL.

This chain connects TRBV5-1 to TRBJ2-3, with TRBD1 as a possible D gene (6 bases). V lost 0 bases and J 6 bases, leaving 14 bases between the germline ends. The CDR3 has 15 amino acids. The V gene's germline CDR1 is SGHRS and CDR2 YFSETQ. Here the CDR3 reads CASSLESGADDTQYF. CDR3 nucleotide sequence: TGCGCCAGCAGCTTGGAGTCAGGGGCGGACGATACGCAGTATTTT.

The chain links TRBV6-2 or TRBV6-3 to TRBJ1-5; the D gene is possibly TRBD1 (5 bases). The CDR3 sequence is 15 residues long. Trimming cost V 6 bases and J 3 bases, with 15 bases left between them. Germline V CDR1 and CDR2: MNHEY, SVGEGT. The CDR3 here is CASSLRGGFNQPQHF. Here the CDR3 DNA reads TGTGCCAGCAGCCTCCGGGGGGGTTTCAATCAGCCCCAGCATTTT.

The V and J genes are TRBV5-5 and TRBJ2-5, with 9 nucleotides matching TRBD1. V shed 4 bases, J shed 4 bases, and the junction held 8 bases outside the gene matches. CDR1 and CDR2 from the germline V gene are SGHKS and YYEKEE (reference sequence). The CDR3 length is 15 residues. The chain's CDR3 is CASSLVGTGIETQYF. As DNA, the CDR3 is TGTGCCAGCAGCCTTGTTGGGACAGGGATAGAGACCCAGTACTTC.

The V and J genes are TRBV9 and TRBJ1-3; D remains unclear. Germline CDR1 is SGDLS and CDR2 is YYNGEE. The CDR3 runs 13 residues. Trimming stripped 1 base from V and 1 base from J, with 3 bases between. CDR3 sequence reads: CASSVSSGNTIYF. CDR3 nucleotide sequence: TGTGCCAGCAGCGTATCTTCTGGAAACACCATATATTTT.

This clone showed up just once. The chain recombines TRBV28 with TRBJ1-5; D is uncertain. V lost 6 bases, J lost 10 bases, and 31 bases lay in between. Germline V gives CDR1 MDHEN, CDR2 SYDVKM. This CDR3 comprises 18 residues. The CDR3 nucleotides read TGTGCCAGCAGACCCAGCGGGGTACGGTCTCGGGAGGATACTCCCCAGCATTTT. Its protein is CASRPSGVRSREDTPQHF.

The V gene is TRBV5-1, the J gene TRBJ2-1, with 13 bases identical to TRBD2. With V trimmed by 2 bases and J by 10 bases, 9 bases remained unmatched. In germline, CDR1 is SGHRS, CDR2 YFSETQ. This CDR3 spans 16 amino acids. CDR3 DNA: TGCGCCAGCAGCTTCAGGACTAGCGGGAGTTCCGGGGAGCAGTTCTTC. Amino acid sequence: CASSFRTSGSSGEQFF.

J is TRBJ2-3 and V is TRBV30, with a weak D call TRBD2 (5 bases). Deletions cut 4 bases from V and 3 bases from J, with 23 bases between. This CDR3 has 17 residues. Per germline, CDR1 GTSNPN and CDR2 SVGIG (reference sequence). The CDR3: CAWNMGHREVGTDTQYF. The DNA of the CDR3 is TGTGCCTGGAACATGGGCCATCGGGAAGTCGGAACAGATACGCAGTATTTT.

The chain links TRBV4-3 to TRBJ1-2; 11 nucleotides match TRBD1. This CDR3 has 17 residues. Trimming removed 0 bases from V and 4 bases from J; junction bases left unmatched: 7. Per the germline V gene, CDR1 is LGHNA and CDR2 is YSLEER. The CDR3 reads CASSQDDLDRGPYGYTF. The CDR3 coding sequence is TGCGCCAGCAGCCAAGACGATCTGGACAGGGGGCCCTATGGCTACACCTTC.

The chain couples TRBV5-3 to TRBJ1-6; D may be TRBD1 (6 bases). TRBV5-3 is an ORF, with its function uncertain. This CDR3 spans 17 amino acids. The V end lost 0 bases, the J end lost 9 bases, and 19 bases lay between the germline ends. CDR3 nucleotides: TGTGCCAGAAGCTTGGGCAAATCAGGGGCTGTTAGTTCACCCCTCCACTTT. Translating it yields CARSLGKSGAVSSPLHF.

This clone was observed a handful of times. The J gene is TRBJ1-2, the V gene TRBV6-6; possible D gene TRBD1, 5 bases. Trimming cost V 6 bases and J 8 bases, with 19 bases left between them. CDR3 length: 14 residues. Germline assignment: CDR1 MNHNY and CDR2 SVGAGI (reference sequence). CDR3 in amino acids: CASSRGLWDSGYTF. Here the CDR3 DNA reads TGTGCCAGCAGCCGAGGATTGTGGGACTCAGGCTACACCTTC.

The CDR3 spells CASSQDGVTGGGSNQPQHF. CDR3 nucleotide sequence: TGCGCCAGCAGCCAGGATGGGGTTACAGGGGGCGGGAGCAATCAGCCCCAGCATTTT. V is TRBV4-1 and J is TRBJ1-5, with TRBD1 matching over 9 bases. Trimming cost V 3 bases and J 1 base; bases outside gene matches: 13. Looked up from germline, CDR1 is MGHRA and CDR2 is YSYEKL. There are 19 residues in the CDR3.

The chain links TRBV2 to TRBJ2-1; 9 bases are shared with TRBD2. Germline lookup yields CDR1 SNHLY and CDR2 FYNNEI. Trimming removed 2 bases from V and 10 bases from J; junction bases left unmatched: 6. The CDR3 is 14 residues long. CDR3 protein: CASSEIGREGEQFF. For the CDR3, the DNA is TGTGCCAGCAGTGAAATAGGGCGGGAGGGCGAGCAGTTCTTC.

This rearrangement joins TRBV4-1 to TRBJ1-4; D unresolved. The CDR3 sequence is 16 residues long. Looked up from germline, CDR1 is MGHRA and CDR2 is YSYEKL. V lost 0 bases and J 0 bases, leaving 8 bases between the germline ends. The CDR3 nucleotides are TGCGCCAGCAGCCAAGATGCAGACACAACTAATGAAAAACTGTTTTTT. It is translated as CASSQDADTTNEKLFF.

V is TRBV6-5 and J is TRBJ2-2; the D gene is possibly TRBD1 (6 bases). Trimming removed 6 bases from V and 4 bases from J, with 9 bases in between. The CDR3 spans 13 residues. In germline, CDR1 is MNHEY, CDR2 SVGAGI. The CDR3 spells CASRQGVTGELFF. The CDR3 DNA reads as TGTGCCAGCAGACAGGGAGTCACCGGGGAGCTGTTTTTT.

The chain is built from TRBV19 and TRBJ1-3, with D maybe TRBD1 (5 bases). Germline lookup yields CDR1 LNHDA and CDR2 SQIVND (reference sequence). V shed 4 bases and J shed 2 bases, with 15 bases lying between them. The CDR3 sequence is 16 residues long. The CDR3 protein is CASSSTFQGTGNTIYF. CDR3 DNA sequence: TGTGCCAGTAGTAGCACCTTCCAGGGTACTGGAAACACCATATATTTT.

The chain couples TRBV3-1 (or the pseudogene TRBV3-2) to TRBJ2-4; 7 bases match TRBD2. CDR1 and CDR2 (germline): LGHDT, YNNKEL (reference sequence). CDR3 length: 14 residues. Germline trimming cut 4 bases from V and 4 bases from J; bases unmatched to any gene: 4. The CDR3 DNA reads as TGTGCCAGCAGCCCGGCAGCGGGAAAAAACATTCAGTACTTC. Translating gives CASSPAAGKNIQYF.

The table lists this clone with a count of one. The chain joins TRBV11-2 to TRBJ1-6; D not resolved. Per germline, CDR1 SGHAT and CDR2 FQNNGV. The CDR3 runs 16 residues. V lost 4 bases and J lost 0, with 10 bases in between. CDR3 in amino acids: CASSYSESSYNSPLHF. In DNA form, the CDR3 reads TGTGCCAGCAGCTACAGTGAGAGCTCCTATAATTCACCCCTCCACTTT.

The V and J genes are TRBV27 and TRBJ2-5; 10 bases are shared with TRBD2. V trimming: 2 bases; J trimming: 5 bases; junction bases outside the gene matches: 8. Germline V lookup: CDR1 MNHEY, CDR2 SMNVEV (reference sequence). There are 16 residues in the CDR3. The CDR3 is CASSLTTSGVSETQYF. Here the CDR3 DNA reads TGTGCCAGCAGTTTAACAACTAGCGGGGTCAGTGAGACCCAGTACTTC.

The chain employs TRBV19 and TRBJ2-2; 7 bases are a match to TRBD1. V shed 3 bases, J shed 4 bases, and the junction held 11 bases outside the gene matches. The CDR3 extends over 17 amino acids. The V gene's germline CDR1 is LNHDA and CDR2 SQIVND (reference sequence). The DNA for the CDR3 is TGTGCCAGTAGTATCGGGTTGTGGGACAGATCCACCGGGGAGCTGTTTTTT. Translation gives CASSIGLWDRSTGELFF.

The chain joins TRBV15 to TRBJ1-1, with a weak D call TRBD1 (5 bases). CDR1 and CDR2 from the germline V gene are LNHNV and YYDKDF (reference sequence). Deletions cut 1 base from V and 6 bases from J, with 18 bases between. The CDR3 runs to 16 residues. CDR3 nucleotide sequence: TGTGCCACCAGCAGAGTGAGACAGATTTATAAGGCTGAAGCTTTCTTT. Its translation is CATSRVRQIYKAEAFF.

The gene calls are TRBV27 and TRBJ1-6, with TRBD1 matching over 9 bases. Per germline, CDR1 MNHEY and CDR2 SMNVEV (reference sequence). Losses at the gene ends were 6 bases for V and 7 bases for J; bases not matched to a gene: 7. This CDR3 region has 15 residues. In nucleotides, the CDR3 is TGTGCCAGCAGCCTAGCTACAGGGGGCAATTCACCCCTCCACTTT. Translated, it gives CASSLATGGNSPLHF.

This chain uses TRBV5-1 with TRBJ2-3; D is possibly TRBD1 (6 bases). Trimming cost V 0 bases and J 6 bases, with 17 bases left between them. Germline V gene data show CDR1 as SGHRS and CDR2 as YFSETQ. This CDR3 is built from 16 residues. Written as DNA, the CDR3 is TGCGCCAGCAGCTTGGCCAGGGGAATTAGTCGGGATACGCAGTATTTT. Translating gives CASSLARGISRDTQYF.